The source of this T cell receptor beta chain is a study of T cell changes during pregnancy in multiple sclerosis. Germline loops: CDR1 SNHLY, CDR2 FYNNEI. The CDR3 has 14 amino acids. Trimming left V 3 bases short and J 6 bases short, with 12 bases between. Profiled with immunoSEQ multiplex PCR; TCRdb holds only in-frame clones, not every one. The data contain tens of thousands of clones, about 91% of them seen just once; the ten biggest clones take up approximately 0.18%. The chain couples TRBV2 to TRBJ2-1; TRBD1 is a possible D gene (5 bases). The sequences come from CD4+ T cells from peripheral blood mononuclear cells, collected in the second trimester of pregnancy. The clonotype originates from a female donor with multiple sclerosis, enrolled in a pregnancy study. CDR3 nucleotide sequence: TGTGCCAGCAGTGAGGCCAGGGTTGGCAATGAGCAGTTCTTC. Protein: CASSEARVGNEQFF.